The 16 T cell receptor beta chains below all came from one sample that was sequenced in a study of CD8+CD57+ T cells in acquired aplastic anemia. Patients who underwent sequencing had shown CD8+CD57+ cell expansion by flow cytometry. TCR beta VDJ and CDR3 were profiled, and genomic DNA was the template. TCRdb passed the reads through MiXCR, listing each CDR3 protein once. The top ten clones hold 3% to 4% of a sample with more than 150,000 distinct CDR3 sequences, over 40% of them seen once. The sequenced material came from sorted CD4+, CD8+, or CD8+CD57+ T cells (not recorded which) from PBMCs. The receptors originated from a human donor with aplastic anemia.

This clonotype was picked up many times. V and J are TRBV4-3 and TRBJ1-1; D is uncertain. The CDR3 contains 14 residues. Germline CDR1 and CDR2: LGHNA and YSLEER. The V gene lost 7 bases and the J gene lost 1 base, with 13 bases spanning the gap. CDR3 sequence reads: CASTLSHRNTEAFF. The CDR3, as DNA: TGCGCCAGCACTCTAAGTCATCGGAACACTGAAGCTTTCTTT.

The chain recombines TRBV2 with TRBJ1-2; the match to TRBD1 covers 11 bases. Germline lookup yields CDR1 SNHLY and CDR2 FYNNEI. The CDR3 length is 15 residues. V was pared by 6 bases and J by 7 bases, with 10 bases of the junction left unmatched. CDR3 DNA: TGTGCCAGCAGGGCAGGACAGGGGGCGGGTATTGGCTACACCTTC. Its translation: CASRAGQGAGIGYTF.

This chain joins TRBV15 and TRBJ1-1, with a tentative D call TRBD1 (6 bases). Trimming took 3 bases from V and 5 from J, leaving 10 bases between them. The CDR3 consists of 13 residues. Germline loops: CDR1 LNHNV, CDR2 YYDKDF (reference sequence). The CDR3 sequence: CATSSKGGTEAFF. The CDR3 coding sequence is TGTGCCACCAGCAGCAAAGGGGGAACTGAAGCTTTCTTT. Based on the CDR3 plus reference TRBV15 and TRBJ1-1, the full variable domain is DAMVIQNPRYQVTQFGKPVTLSCSQTLNHNVMYWYQQKSSQAPKLLFHYYDKDFNNEADTPDNFQSRRPNTSFCFLDIRSPGLGDTAMYLCATSSKGGTEAFFGQGTRLTVV.

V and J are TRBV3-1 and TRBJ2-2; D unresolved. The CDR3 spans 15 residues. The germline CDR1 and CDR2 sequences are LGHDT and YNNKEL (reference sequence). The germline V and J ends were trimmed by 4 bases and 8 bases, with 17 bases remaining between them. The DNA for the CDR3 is TGTGCCAGCAGCCCAAATCTCCCAGGTATGGGGGAGCTGTTTTTT. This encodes CASSPNLPGMGELFF.

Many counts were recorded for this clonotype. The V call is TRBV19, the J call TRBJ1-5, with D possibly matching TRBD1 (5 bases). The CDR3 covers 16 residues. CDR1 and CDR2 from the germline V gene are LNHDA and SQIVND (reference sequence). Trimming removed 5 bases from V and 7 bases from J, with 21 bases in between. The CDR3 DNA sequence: TGTGCCAGTAGTCTGTCCGCAGGGAGGAATTCCCAGCCCCAGCATTTT. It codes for CASSLSAGRNSQPQHF. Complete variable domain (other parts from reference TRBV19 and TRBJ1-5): DGGITQSPKYLFRKEGQNVTLSCEQNLNHDAMYWYRQDPGQGLRLIYYSQIVNDFQKGDIAEGYSVSREKKESFPLTVTSAQKNPTAFYLCASSLSAGRNSQPQHFGDGTRLSIL.

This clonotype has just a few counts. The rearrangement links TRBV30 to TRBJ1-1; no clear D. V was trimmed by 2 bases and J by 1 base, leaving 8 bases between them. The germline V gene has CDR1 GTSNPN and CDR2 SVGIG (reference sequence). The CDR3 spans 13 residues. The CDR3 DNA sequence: TGTGCCTGGAGTTGGCGGCGGAACACTGAAGCTTTCTTT. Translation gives CAWSWRRNTEAFF.

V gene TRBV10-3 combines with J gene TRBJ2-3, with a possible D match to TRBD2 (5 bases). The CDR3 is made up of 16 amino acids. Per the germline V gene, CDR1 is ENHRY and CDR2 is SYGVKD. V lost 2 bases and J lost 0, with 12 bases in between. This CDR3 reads CAISERWELSTDTQYF. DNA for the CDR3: TGTGCCATCAGTGAGAGGTGGGAGCTAAGCACAGATACGCAGTATTTT.

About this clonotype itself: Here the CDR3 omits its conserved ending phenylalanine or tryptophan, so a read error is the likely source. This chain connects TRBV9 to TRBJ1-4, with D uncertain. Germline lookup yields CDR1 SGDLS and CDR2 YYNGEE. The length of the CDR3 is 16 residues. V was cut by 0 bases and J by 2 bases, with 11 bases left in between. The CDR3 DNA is TGTGCCAGCAGCGTAGGAAGGAGGCTGACTAATGAAAAACTGTTTGTT. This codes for CASSVGRRLTNEKLFV.

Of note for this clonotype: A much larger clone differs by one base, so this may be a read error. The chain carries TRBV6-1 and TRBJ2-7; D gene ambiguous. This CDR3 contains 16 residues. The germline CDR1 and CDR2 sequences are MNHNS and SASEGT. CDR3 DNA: TGTGCCGGCAGTGAAAAACGAGTGGCCCGAAAGGGCGAGCAGTACTTC. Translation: CAGSEKRVARKGEQYF.

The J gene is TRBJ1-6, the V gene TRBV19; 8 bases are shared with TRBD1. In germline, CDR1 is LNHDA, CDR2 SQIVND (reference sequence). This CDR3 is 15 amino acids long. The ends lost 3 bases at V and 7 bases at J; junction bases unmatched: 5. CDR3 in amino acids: CASSIGDRQNSPLHF. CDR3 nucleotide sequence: TGTGCCAGTAGTATTGGGGACAGGCAAAATTCACCCCTCCACTTT.

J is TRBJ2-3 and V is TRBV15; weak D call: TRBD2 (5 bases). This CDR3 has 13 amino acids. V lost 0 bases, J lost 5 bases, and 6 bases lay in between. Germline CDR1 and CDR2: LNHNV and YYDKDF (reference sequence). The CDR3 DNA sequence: TGTGCCACCAGCAGAGATCGGGAAGATACGCAGTATTTT. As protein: CATSRDREDTQYF.

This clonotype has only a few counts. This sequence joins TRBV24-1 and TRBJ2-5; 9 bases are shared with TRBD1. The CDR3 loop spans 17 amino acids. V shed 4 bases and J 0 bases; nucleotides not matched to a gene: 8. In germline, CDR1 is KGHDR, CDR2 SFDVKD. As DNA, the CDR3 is TGTGCCACCAGTGACAATAACAGGGGGCAGTACCAAGAGACCCAGTACTTC. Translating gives CATSDNNRGQYQETQYF.

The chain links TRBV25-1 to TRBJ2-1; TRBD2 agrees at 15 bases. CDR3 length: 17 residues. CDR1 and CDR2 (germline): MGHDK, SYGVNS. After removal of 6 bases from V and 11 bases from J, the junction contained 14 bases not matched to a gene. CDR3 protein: CASSLGLAGGGVDKQFF. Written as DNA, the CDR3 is TGTGCCAGCAGCTTGGGACTAGCGGGGGGAGGTGTGGATAAGCAGTTCTTC.

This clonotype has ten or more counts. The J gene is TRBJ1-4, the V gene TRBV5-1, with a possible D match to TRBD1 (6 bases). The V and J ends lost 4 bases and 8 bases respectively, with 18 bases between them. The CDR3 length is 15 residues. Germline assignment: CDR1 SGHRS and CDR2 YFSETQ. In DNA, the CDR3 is TGCGCCAGCAGCCAACAGGGCGTGGATAGCGAAAAACTGTTTTTT. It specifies CASSQQGVDSEKLFF.

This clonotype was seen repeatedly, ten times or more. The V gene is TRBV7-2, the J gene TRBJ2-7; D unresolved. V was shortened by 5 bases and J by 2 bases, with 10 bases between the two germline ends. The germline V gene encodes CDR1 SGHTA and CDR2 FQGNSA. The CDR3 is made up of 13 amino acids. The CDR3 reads CASSPLRAYEQYF. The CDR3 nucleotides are TGTGCCAGCAGCCCGCTTCGGGCCTACGAGCAGTACTTC.

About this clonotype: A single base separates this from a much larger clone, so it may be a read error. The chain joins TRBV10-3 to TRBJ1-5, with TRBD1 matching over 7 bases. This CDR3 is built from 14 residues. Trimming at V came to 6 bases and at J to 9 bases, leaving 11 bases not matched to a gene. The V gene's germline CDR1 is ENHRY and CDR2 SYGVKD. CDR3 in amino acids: CAISDGTVGRPQHF. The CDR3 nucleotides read TGTGCCATCAGCGACGGGACAGTAGGTCGGCCCCAGCATTTT.